The source of this TCR beta chain is a study of molecular identifiers for immune sequencing clone quantification. Study details: Replicate experiments divided RNA from about 21,000 or 97,000 naive CD8 cells into five parts and sequenced four.

The study, taken as a whole, reports: Spiked Jurkat TCR RNA equal to one cell could reportedly be picked out among over 850,000 naive cells.

TCRdb recomputed calls from the PCR reads with MiXCR, one row per CDR3 protein. The sample has 60,000 to 70,000 distinct CDR3 sequences, 15% to 20% seen once. V trimming: 2 bases; J trimming: 8 bases; junction bases outside the gene matches: 14. The CDR3 loop spans 17 amino acids. Per the germline V gene, CDR1 is MNHEY and CDR2 is SMNVEV (reference sequence). This clonotype was picked up many times. Its specificity is unknown. Naive CD8 libraries came from roughly 20,000 to 1,000,000 sorted cells with 10%, 30% or 50% RNA. Sequencing was done on a sample of naive CD8+ T cells from blood, with Jurkat cell RNA spiked in. Sample subset: FACS-sorted CD8+CD4-CCR7+CD45RA+ naive T cells. This sequence joins TRBV27 and TRBJ1-4, with TRBD1 matching 7 bases. The receptor was derived from a human donor in good health. Some libraries in this study had Jurkat cell RNA spiked in. CDR3 DNA: TGTGCCAGCAGTTTAGAAACAGGGGATGGAACCCCCGAAAAACTGTTTTTT. Amino acid sequence: CASSLETGDGTPEKLFF.